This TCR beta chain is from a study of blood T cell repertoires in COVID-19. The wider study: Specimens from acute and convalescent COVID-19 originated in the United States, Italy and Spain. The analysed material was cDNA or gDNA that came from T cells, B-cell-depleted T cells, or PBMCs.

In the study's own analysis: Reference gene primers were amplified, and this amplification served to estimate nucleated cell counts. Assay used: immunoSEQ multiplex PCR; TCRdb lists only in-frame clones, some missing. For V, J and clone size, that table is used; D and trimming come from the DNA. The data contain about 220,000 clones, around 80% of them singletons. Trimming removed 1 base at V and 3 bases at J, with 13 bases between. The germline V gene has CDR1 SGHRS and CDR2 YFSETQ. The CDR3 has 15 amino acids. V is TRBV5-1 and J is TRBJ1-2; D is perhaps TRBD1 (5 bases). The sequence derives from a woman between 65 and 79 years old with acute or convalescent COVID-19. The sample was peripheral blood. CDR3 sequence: CASSLSAGRDYGYTF. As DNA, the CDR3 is TGCGCCAGCAGCTTGTCGGCGGGACGGGACTATGGCTACACCTTC. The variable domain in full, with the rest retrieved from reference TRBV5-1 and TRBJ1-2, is KAGVTQTPRYLIKTRGQQVTLSCSPISGHRSVSWYQQTPGQGLQFLFEYFSETQRNKGNFPGRFSGRQFSNSRSEMNVSTLELGDSALYLCASSLSAGRDYGYTFGSGTRLTVV.